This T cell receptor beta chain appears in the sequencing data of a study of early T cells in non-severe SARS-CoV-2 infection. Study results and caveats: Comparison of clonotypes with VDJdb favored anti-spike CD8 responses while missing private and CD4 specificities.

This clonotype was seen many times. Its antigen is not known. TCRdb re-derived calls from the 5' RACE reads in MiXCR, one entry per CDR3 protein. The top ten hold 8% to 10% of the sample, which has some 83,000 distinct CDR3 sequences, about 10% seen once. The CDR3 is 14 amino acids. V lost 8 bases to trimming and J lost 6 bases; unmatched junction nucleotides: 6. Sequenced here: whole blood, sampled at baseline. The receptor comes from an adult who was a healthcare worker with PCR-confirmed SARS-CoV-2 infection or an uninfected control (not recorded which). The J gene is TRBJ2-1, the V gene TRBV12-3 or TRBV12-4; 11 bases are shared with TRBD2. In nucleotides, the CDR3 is TGTGCCAGCGTAAGGGGACTAGCGGTCAATGAGCAGTTCTTC. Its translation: CASVRGLAVNEQFF.